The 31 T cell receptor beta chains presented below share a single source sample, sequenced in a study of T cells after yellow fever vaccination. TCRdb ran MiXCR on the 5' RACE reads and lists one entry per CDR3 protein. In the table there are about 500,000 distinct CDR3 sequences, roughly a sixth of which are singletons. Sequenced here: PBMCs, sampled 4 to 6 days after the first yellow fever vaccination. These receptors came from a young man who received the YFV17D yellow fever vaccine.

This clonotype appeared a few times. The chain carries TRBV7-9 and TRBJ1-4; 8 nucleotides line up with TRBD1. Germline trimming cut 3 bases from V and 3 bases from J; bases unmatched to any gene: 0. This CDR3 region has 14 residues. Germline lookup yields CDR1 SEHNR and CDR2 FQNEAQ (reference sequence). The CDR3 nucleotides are TGTGCCAGCAGCTTGGGACAGGCTAATGAAAAACTGTTTTTT. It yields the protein CASSLGQANEKLFF.

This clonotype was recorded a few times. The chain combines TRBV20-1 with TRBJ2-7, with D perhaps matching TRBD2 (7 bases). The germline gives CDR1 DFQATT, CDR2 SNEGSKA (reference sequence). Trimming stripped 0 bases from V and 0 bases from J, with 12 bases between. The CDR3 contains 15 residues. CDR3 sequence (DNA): TGCAGTGCTAGAGAAGCGCGGGGGCCCTCCTACGAGCAGTACTTC. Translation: CSAREARGPSYEQYF.

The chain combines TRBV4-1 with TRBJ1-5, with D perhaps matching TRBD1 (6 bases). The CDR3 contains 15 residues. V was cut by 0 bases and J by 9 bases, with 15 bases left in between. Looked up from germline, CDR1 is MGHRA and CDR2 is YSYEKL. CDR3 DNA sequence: TGCGCCAGCAGCCAAGACCGGGAACAGGGATGGCCCCAGCATTTT. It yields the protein CASSQDREQGWPQHF.

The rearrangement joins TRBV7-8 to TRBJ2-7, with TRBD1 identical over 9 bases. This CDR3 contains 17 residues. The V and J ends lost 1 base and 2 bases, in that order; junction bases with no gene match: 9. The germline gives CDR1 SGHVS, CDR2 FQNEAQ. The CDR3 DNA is TGTGCCAGCAGCTTAGGGCCCGGACAGGGGAATCCCTACGAGCAGTACTTC. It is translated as CASSLGPGQGNPYEQYF. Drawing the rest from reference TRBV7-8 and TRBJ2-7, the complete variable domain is GAGVSQSPRYKVAKRGQDVALRCDPISGHVSLFWYQQALGQGPEFLTYFQNEAQLDKSGLPSDRFFAERPEGSVSTLKIQRTQQEDSAVYLCASSLGPGQGNPYEQYFGPGTRLTVT.

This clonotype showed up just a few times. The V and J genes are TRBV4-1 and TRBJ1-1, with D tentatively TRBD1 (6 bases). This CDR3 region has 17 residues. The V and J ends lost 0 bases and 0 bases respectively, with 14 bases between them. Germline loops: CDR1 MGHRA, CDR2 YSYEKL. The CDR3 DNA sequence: TGCGCCAGCAGCCAAGATTGGGATAGGGGGATGAACACTGAAGCTTTCTTT. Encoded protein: CASSQDWDRGMNTEAFF.

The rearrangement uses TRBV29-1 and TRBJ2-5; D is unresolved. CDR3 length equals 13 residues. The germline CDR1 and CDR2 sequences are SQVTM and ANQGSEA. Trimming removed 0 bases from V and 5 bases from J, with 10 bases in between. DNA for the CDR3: TGCAGCGTTGAAGATACCAGCCTGGAGACCCAGTACTTC. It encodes CSVEDTSLETQYF.

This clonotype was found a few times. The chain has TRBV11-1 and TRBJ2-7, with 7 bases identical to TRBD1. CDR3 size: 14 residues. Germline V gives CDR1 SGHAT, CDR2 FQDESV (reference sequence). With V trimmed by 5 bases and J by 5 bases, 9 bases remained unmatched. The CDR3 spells CASSPHRGLHEQYF. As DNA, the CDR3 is TGTGCCAGCAGCCCCCACAGGGGCCTCCACGAGCAGTACTTC.

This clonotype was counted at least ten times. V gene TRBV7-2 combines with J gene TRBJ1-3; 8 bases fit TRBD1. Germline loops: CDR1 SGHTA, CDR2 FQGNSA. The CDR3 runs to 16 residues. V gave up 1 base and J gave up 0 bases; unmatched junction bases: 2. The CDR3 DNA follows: TGTGCCAGCAGCTTAGGAACAGGGGGCTCTGGAAACACCATATATTTT. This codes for CASSLGTGGSGNTIYF.

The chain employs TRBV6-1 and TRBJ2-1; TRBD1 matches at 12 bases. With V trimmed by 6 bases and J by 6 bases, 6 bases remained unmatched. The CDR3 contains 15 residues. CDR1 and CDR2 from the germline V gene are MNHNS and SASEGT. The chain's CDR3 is CASSSGTGGFNEQFF. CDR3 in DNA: TGTGCCAGCAGCAGCGGGACAGGGGGCTTCAATGAGCAGTTCTTC.

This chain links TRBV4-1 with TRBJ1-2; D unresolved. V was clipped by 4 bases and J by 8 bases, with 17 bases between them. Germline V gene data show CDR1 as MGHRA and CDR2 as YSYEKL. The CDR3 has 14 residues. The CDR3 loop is CASSPPGEGEGYTF. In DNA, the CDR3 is TGCGCCAGCAGCCCCCCTGGGGAGGGAGAGGGCTACACCTTC.

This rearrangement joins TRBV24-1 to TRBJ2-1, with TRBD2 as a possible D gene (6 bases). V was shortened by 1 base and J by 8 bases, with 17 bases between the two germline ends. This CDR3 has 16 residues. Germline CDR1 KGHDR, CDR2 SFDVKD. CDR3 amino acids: CATSDFGRGLRDEQFF. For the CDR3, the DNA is TGTGCCACCAGTGATTTCGGCCGGGGACTCCGGGATGAGCAGTTCTTC.

The CDR3 reads CASSFWDGGGSYEQYF. The CDR3 coding sequence is TGTGCCAGCAGTTTTTGGGACGGTGGTGGCTCCTACGAGCAGTACTTC. The chain couples TRBV12-3 or TRBV12-4 to TRBJ2-7; TRBD1 or TRBD2 may be the D gene (5 bases each). Trimming cost V 3 bases and J 0 bases, with 15 bases left between them. CDR3 length: 16 amino acids.

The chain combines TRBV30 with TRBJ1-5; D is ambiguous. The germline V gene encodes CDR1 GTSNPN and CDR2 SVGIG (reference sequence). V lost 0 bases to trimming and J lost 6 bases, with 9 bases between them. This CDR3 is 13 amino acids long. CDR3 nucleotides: TGTGCCTGGAGTGTACGAGACGCTCAGCCCCAGCATTTT. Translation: CAWSVRDAQPQHF. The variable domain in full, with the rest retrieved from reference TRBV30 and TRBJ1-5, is SQTIHQWPATLVQPVGSPLSLECTVEGTSNPNLYWYRQAAGRGLQLLFYSVGIGQISSEVPQNLSASRPQDRQFILSSKKLLLSDSGFYLCAWSVRDAQPQHFGDGTRLSIL.

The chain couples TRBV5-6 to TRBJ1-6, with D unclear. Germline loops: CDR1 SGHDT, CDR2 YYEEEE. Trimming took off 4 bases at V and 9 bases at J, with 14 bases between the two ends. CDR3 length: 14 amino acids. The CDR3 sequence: CASSPRPSRSPLHF. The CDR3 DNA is TGTGCCAGCAGCCCCAGGCCCTCACGTTCACCCCTCCACTTT.

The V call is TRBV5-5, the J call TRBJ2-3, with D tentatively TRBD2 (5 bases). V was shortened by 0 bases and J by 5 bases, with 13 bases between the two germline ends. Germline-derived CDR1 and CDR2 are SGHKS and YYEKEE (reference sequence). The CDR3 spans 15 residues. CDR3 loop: CASSLAGGYQDTQYF. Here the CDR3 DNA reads TGTGCCAGCAGCTTGGCCGGAGGATATCAAGATACGCAGTATTTT.

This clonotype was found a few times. CDR3 residues: CASSLAVLNTEAFF. The CDR3, as DNA: TGCGCCAGCAGCTTGGCGGTCCTGAACACTGAAGCTTTCTTT. The chain uses TRBV5-1 and TRBJ1-1; D not certain. The ends were cut back, 0 bases at V and 0 bases at J, with 6 bases in the middle. CDR1 and CDR2 from the germline V gene are SGHRS and YFSETQ. The CDR3 totals 14 residues.

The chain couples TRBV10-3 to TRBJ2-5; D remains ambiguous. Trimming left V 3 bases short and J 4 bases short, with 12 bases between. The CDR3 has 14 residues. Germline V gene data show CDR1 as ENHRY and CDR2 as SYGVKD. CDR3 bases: TGTGCCATCAGTGATCCTACAGTCAGAGAGACCCAGTACTTC. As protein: CAISDPTVRETQYF.

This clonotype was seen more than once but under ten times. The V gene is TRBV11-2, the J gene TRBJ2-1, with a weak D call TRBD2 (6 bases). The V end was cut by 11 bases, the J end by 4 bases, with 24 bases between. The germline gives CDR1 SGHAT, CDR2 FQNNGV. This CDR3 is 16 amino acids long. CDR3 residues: CACRRPGLSIYNEQFF. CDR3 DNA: TGTGCCTGCCGACGACCGGGACTTTCCATTTACAATGAGCAGTTCTTC.

CDR3 protein: CASSLLLASYNEQFF. The DNA for the CDR3 is TGTGCCAGCAGTTTATTACTAGCGTCCTACAATGAGCAGTTCTTC. This chain uses TRBV28 with TRBJ2-1; 7 positions agree with TRBD2. Losses at the gene ends were 1 base for V and 1 base for J; bases not matched to a gene: 1. Germline CDR1 reads MDHEN; CDR2 reads SYDVKM. The CDR3 loop spans 15 amino acids.

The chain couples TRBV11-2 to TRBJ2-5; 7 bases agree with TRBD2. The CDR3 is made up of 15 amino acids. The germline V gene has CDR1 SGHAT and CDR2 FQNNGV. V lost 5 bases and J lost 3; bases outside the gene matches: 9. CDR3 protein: CASSPRASGEETQYF. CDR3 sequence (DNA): TGTGCCAGCAGCCCACGAGCTAGCGGTGAAGAGACCCAGTACTTC.

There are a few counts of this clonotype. The CDR3 protein is CSARRGGSNQPQHF. The DNA for the CDR3 is TGCAGTGCTAGGAGAGGGGGTAGCAATCAGCCCCAGCATTTT. The chain employs TRBV20-1 and TRBJ1-5, with a tentative D call TRBD1 (6 bases). Trimming shortened V by 3 bases and J by 0 bases, and 9 bases separated the two germline ends. This CDR3 is built from 14 residues. Germline V gene sequence: CDR1 DFQATT, CDR2 SNEGSKA (reference sequence).

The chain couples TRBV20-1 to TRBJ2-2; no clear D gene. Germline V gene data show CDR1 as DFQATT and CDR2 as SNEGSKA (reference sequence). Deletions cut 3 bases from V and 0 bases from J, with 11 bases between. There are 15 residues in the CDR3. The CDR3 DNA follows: TGCAGTGCTAGTTTGGGAAACGCGAACACCGGGGAGCTGTTTTTT. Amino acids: CSASLGNANTGELFF.

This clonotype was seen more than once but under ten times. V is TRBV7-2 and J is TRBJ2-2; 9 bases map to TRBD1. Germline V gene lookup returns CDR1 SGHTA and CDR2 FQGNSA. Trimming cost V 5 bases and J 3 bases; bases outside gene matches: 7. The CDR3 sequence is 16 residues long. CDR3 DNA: TGTGCCAGCAGCCCTCAGCGGACAGGGGACACCGGGGAGCTGTTTTTT. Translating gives CASSPQRTGDTGELFF. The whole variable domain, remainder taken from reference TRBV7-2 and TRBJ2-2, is GAGVSQSPSNKVTEKGKDVELRCDPISGHTALYWYRQSLGQGLEFLIYFQGNSAPDKSGLPSDRFSAERTGGSVSTLTIQRTQQEDSAVYLCASSPQRTGDTGELFFGEGSRLTVL.

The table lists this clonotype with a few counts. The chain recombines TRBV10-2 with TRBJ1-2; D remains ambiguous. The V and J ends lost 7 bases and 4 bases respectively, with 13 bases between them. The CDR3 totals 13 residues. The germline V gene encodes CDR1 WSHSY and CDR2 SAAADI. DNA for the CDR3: TGCGCCAGCAATTCCGGGCCGAGCTATGGCTACACCTTC. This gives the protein CASNSGPSYGYTF.

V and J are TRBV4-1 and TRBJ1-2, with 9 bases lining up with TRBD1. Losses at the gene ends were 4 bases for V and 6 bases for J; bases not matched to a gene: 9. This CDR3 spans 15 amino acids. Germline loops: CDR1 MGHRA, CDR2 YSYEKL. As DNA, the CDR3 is TGCGCCAGCAGCCGTATGACAGGGGGAGGTGATGGCTACACCTTC. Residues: CASSRMTGGGDGYTF.

The CDR3 DNA follows: TGTGCCATCAGTGAGTCGTATCTGGGGAAGAACACCGGGGAGCTGTTTTTT. Protein product: CAISESYLGKNTGELFF. This rearrangement joins TRBV10-3 to TRBJ2-2; no clear D gene. The V gene lost 0 bases and the J gene lost 1 base, with 12 bases spanning the gap. There are 17 residues in the CDR3. Germline lookup yields CDR1 ENHRY and CDR2 SYGVKD.

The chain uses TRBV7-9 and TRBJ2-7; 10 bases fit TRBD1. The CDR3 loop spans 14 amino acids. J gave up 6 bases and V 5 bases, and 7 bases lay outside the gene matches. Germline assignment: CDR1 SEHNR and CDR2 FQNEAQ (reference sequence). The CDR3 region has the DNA TGTGCCAGCAGCCGACAGGGGGCTGATTCCGAGCAGTACGTC. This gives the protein CASSRQGADSEQYV.

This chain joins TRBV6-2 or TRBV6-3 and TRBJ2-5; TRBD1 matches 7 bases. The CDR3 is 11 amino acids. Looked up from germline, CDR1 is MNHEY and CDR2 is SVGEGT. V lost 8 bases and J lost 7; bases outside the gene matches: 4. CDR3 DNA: TGTGCCAGCGGCACAGGGGCGACCCAGTACTTC. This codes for CASGTGATQYF.

CDR3 nucleotide sequence: TGTGCCAGCAGCAAATGGACACATCTCGAGCAGTACGTC. Residues: CASSKWTHLEQYV. This sequence joins TRBV21-1 and TRBJ2-7; the table's D call of TRBD1 was not tested on the DNA. TRBV21-1 is deemed a pseudogene. This CDR3 comprises 13 residues.

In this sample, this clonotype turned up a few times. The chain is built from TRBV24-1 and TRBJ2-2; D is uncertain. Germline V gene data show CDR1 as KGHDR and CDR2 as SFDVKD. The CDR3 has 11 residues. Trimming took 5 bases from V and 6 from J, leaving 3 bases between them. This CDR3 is CATSAAGELFF. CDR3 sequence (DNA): TGTGCCACCAGTGCCGCCGGGGAGCTGTTTTTT.

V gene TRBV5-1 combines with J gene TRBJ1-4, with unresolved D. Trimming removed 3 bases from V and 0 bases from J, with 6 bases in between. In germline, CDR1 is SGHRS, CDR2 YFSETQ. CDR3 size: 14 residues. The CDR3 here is CASSSTTTNEKLFF. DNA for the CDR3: TGCGCCAGCAGCTCAACTACAACTAATGAAAAACTGTTTTTT.